This T cell receptor (beta chain) was found in a study of blood T cell repertoires in COVID-19. On the study more broadly: Researchers got acute and convalescent COVID-19 samples from the United States, Italy and Spain.

One Seattle source followed patients from active infection through their disease course. Germline assignment: CDR1 SGHRS and CDR2 YFSETQ. V shed 4 bases and J 3 bases; nucleotides not matched to a gene: 3. The CDR3 consists of 14 residues. Comment on this clone: Other DNA sequences in the same sample also yield this CDR3.

Only in-frame clones appear in the TCRdb table, and some are missing; sequencing was by immunoSEQ multiplex PCR. The table has hundreds of thousands of clones, 75% to 90% seen once. The V gene is TRBV5-1, the J gene TRBJ2-3, with 9 nucleotides matching TRBD1. The clonotype was recovered from a woman aged 55-70 years with COVID-19, enrolled during active disease. Sequenced material: peripheral blood. This chain's CDR3 is CASSLDRGTDTQYF. The CDR3 region has the DNA TGCGCCAGCAGCCTGGACAGGGGTACAGATACGCAGTATTTT.